The clone carrying this TCR beta chain was picked up many times. Its antigen is still unknown. This entry comes from a study of T cells after yellow fever vaccination. The CDR3 is made up of 14 amino acids. The V gene's germline CDR1 is SGHRS and CDR2 YFSETQ. V was clipped by 2 bases and J by 4 bases, with 12 bases between them. In making TCR cDNA, 5'RACE template switching added a universal primer site and UMIs to it. One entry per CDR3 protein results from TCRdb running MiXCR on the 5' RACE reads. The sample includes under 400,000 distinct CDR3 sequences, roughly 10% of them seen just once. Overall study results and limits: The CD4 compartment and the CD8 compartment contained a small share of clonotypes in common. Booster samples showed a return of most primary-vaccination clones (about 97% CD4, about 87% CD8). It was a weaker secondary response, yet one that peaked faster, at day 5 versus 15.

Sample: PBMCs, taken on the day of the first yellow fever vaccination. V and J are TRBV5-1 and TRBJ1-1; D may be TRBD1 (6 bases). The sequence came from a man younger than 35 who received the YFV17D yellow fever vaccine. CDR3 loop: CASSFEGGGTEAFF. The DNA of the CDR3 is TGCGCCAGCAGCTTCGAGGGGGGAGGCACTGAAGCTTTCTTT.